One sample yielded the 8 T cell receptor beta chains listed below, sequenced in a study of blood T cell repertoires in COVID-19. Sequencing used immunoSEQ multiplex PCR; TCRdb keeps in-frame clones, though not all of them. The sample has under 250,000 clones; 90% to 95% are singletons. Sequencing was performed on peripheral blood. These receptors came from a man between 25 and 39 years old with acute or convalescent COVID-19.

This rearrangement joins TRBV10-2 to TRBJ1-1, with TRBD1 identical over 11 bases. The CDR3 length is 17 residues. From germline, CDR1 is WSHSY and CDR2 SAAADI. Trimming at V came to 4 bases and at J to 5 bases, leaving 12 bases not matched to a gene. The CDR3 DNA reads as TGCGCCAGCAGTGCCCCCCGGACAGGGGGCAGATATACTGAAGCTTTCTTT. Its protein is CASSAPRTGGRYTEAFF.

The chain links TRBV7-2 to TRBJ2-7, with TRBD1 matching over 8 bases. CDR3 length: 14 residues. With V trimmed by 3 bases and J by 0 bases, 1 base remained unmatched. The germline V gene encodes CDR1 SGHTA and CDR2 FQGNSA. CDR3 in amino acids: CASSFGQGSYEQYF. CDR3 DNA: TGTGCCAGCAGCTTCGGACAGGGCTCCTACGAGCAGTACTTC.

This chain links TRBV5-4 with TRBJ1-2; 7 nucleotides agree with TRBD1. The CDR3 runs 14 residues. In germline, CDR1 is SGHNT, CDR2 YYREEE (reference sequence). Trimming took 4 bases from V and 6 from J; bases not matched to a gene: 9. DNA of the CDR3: TGTGCCAGCAGCGCGGCTCAGGGGGTCAATGGCTACACCTTC. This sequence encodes CASSAAQGVNGYTF.

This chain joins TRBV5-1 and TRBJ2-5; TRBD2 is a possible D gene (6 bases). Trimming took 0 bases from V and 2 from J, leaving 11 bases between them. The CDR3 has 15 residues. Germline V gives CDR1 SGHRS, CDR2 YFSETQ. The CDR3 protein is CASSLGWGVQETQYF. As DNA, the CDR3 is TGCGCCAGCAGCTTGGGGTGGGGGGTACAAGAGACCCAGTACTTC.

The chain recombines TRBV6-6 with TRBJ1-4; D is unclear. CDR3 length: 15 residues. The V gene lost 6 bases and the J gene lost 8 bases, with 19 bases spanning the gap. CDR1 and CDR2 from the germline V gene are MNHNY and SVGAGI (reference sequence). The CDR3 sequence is CASSGGRAFKEKLFF. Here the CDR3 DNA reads TGTGCCAGCAGCGGAGGTAGGGCCTTCAAGGAAAAACTGTTTTTT.

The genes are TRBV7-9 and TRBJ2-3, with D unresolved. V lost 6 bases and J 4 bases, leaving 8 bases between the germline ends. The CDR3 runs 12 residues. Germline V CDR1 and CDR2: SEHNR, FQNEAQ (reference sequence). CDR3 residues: CASSPRSDTQYF. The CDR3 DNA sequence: TGTGCCAGCAGTCCGAGGTCAGATACGCAGTATTTT.

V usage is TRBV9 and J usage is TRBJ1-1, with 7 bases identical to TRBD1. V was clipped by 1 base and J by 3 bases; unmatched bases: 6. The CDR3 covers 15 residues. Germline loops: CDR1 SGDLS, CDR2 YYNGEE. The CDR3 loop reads CASSVSGQSYTEAFF. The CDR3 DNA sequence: TGTGCCAGCAGCGTATCGGGACAGAGCTACACTGAAGCTTTCTTT.

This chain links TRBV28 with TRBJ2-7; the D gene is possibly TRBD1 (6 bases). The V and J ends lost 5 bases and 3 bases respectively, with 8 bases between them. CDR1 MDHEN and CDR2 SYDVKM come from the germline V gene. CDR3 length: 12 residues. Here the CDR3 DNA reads TGTGCCAGCAGTAAGACAGGCTACGAGCAGTACTTC. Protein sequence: CASSKTGYEQYF.